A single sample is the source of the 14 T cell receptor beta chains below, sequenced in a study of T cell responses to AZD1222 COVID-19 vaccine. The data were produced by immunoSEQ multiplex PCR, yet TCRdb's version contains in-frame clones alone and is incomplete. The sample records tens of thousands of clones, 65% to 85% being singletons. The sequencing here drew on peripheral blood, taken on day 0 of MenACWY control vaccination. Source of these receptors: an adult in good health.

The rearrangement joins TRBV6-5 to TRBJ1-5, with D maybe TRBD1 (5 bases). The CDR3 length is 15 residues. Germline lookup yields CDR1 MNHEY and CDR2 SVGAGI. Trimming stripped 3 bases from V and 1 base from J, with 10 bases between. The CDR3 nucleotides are TGTGCCAGCAGTTATCAAAAGGGGAGCAATCAGCCCCAGCATTTT. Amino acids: CASSYQKGSNQPQHF.

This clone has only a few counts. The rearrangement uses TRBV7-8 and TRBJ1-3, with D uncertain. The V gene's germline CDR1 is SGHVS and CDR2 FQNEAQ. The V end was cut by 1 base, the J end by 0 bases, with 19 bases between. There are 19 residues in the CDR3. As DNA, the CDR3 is TGTGCCAGCAGCTTAGGAGTGCGAGGGTCGGAACTCTCTGGAAACACCATATATTTT. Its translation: CASSLGVRGSELSGNTIYF.

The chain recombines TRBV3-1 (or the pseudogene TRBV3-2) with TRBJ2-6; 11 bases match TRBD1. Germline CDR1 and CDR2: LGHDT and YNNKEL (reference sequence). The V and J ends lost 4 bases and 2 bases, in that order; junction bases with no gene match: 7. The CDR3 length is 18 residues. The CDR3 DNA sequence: TGTGCCAGCAGCCGGGACAGGGGGGCCTTTACTGGGGCCAACGTCCTGACTTTC. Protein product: CASSRDRGAFTGANVLTF.

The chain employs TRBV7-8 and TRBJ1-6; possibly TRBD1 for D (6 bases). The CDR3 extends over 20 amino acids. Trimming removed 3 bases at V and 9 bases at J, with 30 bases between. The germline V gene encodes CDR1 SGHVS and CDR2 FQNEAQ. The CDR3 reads CASSFSDSHLEPYAGSPLHF. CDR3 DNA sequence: TGTGCCAGCAGCTTCTCGGACAGCCATCTCGAGCCCTACGCGGGTTCACCCCTCCACTTT.

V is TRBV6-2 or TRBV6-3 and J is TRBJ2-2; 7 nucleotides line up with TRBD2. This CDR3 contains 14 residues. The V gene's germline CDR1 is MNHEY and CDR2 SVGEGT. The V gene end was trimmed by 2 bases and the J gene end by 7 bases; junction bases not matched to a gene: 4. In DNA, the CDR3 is TGTGCCAGCAGTTACGGACTAGGGATCGGGGAGCTGTTTTTT. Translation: CASSYGLGIGELFF.

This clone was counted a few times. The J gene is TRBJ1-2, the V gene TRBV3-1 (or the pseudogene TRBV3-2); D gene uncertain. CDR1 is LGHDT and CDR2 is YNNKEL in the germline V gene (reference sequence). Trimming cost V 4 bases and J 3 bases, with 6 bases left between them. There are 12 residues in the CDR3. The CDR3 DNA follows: TGTGCCAGCAGCCTCCGAGACTATGGCTACACCTTC. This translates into CASSLRDYGYTF.

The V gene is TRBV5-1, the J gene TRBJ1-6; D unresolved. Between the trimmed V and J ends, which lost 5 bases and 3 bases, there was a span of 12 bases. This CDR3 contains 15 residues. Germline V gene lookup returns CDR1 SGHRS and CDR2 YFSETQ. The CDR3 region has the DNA TGCGCCAGCAGGCTTAATCCAGACTATAATTCACCCCTCCACTTT. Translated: CASRLNPDYNSPLHF.

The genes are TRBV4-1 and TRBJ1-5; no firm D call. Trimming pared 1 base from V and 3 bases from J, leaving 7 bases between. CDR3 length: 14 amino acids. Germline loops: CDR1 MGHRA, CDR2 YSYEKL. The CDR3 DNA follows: TGCGCCAGCAGCCAAGTCCGCCACAATCAGCCCCAGCATTTT. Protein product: CASSQVRHNQPQHF.

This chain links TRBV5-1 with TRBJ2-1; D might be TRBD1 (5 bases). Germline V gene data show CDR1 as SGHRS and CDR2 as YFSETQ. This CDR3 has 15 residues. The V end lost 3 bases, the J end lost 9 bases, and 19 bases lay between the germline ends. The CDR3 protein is CASSSIGTGASEQFF. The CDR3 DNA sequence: TGCGCCAGCAGCTCCATAGGCACTGGGGCATCTGAGCAGTTCTTC. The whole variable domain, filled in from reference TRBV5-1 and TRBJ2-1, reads KAGVTQTPRYLIKTRGQQVTLSCSPISGHRSVSWYQQTPGQGLQFLFEYFSETQRNKGNFPGRFSGRQFSNSRSEMNVSTLELGDSALYLCASSSIGTGASEQFFGPGTRLTVL.

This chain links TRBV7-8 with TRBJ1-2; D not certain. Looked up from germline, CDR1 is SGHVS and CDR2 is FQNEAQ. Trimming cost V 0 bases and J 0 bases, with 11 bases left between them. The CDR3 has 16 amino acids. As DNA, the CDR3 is TGTGCCAGCAGCTTAGCGAGGGAAGATGCTAACTATGGCTACACCTTC. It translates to CASSLAREDANYGYTF.

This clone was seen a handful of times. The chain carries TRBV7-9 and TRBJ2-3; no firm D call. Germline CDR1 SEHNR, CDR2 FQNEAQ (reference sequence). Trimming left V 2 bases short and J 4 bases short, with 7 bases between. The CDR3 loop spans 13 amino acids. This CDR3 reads CASSLMAADTQYF. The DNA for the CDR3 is TGTGCCAGCAGCTTAATGGCAGCAGATACGCAGTATTTT. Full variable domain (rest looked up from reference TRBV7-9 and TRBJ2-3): DTGVSQNPRHKITKRGQNVTFRCDPISEHNRLYWYRQTLGQGPEFLTYFQNEAQLEKSRLLSDRFSAERPKGSFSTLEIQRTEQGDSAMYLCASSLMAADTQYFGPGTRLTVL.

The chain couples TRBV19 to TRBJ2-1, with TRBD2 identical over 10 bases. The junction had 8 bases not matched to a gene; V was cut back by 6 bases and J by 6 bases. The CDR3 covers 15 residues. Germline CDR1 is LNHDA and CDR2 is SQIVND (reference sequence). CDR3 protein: CASRASGSFVNEQFF. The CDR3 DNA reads TGTGCCAGTAGGGCTAGCGGGAGTTTCGTCAATGAGCAGTTCTTC.

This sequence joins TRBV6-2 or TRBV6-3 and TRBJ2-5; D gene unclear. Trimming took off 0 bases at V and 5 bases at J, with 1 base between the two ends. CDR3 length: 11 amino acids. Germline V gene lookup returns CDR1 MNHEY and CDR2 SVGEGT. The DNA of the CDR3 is TGTGCCAGCAGTTACTCGGAGACCCAGTACTTC. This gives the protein CASSYSETQYF.

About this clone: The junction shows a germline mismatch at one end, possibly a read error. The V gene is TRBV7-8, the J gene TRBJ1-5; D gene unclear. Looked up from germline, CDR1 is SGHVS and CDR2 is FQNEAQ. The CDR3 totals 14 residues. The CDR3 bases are TGTGCCAGCAGCTTTATGGATAGCGATCAGCCCCAGCATTTT. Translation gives CASSFMDSDQPQHF. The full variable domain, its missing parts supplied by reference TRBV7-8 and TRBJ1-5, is GAGVSQSPRYKVAKRGQDVALRCDPISGHVSLFWYQQALGQGPEFLTYFQNEAQLDKSGLPSDRFFAERPEGSVSTLKIQRTQQEDSAVYLCASSFMDSDQPQHFGDGTRLSIL.